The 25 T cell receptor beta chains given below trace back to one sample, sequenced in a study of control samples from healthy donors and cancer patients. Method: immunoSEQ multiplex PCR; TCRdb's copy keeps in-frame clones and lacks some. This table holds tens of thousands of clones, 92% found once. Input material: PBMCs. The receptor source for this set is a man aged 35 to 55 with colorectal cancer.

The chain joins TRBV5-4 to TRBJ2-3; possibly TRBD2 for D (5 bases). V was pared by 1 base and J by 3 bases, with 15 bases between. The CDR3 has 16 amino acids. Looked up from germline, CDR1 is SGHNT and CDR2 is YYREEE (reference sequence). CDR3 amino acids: CASSLSLTPGTDTQYF. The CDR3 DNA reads TGTGCCAGCAGCTTGTCGTTGACCCCGGGGACAGATACGCAGTATTTT.

CDR3 in amino acids: CASTIGQLYGYTF. The CDR3 region has the DNA TGTGCCAGCACGATTGGACAGCTCTATGGCTACACCTTC. The rearrangement joins TRBV6-5 to TRBJ1-2; maybe TRBD1 (6 bases). CDR3 length: 13 amino acids. With 7 bases removed from V and 4 bases from J, the gap between germline ends came to 13 bases. Germline CDR1 MNHEY, CDR2 SVGAGI.

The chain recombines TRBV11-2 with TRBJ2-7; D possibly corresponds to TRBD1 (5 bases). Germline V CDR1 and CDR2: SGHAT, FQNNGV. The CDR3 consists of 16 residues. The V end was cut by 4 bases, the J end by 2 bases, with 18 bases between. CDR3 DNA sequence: TGTGCCAGCAGCTCCGTTGGAAAGACAGTCGCCTACGAGCAGTACTTC. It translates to CASSSVGKTVAYEQYF.

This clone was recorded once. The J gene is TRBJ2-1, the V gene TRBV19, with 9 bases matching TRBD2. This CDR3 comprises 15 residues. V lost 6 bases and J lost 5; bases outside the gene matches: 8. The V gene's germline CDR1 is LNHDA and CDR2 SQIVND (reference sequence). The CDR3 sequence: CASRSSLAGNNEQFF. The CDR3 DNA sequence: TGTGCCAGTAGATCCTCGCTAGCGGGGAACAATGAGCAGTTCTTC.

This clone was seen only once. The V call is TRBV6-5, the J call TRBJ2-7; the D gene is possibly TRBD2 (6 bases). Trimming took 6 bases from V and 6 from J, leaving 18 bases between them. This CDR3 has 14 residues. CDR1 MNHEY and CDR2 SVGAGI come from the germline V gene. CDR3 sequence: CASRGGTRSGEQYF. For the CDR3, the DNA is TGTGCCAGCAGGGGGGGTACGCGTTCCGGCGAGCAGTACTTC.

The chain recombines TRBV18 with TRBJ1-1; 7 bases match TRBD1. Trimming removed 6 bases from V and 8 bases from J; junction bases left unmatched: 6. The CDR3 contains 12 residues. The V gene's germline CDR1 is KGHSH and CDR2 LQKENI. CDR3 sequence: CASSPTTGEAFF. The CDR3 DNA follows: TGTGCCAGCTCCCCAACGACAGGGGAAGCTTTCTTT. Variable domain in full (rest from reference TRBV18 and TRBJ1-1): NAGVMQNPRHLVRRRGQEARLRCSPMKGHSHVYWYRQLPEEGLKFMVYLQKENIIDESGMPKERFSAEFPKEGPSILRIQQVVRGDSAAYFCASSPTTGEAFFGQGTRLTVV.

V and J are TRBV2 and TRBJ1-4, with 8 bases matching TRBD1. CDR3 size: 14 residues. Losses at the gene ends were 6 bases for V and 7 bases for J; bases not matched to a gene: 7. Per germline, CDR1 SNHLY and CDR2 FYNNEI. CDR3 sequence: CASRRTGNFEKLFF. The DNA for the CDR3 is TGTGCCAGCAGGCGGACAGGGAATTTTGAAAAACTGTTTTTT.

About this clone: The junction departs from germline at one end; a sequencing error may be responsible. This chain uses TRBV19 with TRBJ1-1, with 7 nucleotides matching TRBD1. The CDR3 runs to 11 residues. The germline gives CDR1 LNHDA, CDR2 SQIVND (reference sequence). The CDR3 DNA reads TGTGCCAGTAGTACCTGGGACAGCCAAGTCTTT. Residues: CASSTWDSQVF.

The CDR3 DNA is TGTGCCAGCAGCCCCCAGGACAGGGGGCTTACTGAAGCTTTCTTT. Its translation is CASSPQDRGLTEAFF. The V and J genes are TRBV5-5 and TRBJ1-1; the match to TRBD1 covers 11 bases. V shed 4 bases and J 5 bases; nucleotides not matched to a gene: 7. CDR1 is SGHKS and CDR2 is YYEKEE in the germline V gene (reference sequence). There are 15 residues in the CDR3.

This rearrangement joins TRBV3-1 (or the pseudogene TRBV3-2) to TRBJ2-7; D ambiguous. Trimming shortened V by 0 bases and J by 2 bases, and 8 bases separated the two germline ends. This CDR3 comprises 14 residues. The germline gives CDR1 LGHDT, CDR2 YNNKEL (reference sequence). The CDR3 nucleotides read TGTGCCAGCAGCCAAGATTTAATCACCTACGAGCAGTACTTC. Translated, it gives CASSQDLITYEQYF.

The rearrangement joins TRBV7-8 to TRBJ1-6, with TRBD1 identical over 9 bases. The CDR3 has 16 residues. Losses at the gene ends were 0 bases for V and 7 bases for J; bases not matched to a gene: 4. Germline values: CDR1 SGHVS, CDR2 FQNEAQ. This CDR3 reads CASSLATGTGNSPLHF. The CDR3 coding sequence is TGTGCCAGCAGCTTAGCGACCGGGACAGGGAATTCACCCCTCCACTTT.

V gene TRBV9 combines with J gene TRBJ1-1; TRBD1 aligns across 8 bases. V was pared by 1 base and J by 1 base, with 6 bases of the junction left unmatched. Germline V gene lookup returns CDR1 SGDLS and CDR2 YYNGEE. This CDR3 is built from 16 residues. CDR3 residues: CASSVRPQGENTEAFF. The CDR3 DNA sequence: TGTGCCAGCAGCGTACGCCCACAGGGGGAGAACACTGAAGCTTTCTTT.

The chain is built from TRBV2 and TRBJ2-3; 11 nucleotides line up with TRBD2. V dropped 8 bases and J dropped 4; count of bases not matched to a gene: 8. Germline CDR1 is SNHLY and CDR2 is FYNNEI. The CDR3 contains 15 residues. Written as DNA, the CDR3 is TGTGCCAGCGAGCTAGCGGGGGGTTCATCAGATACGCAGTATTTT. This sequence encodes CASELAGGSSDTQYF.

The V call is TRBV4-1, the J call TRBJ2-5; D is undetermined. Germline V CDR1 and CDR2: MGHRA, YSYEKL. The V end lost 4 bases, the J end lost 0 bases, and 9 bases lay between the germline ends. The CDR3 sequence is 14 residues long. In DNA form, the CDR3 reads TGCGCCAGCAGCCCCTCCAATCACCAAGAGACCCAGTACTTC. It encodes CASSPSNHQETQYF.

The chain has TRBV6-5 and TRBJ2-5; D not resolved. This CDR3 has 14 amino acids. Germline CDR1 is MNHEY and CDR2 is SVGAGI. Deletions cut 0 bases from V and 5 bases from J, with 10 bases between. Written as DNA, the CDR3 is TGTGCCAGCAGTTACTCTGGAGTTCTGGAGACCCAGTACTTC. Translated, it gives CASSYSGVLETQYF.

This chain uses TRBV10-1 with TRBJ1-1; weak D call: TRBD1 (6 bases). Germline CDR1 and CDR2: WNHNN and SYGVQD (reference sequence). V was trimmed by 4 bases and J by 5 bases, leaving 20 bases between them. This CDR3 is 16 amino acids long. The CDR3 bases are TGCGCCAGCAGTGGGCCGCGGTTGGGGGGGGCAACTGAAGCTTTCTTT. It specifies CASSGPRLGGATEAFF.

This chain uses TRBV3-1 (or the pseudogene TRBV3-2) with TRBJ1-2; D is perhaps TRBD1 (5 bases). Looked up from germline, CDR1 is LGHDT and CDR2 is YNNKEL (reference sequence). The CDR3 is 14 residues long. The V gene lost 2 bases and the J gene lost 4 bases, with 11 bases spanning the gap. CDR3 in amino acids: CASSQLGQGYGYTF. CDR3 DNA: TGTGCCAGCAGCCAATTGGGGCAGGGCTATGGCTACACCTTC.

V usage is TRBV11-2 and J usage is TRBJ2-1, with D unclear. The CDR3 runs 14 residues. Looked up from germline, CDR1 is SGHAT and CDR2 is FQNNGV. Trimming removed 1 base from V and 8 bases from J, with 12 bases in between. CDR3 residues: CASSLGLQMDEQFF. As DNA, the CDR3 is TGTGCCAGCAGCTTAGGACTCCAGATGGATGAGCAGTTCTTC.

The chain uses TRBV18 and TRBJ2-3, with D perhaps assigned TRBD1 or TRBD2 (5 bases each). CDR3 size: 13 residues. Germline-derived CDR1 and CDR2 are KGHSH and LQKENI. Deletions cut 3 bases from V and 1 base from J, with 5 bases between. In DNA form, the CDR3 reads TGTGCCAGCTCACCGGGGGGCACAGATACGCAGTATTTT. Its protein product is CASSPGGTDTQYF.

CDR3 sequence (DNA): TGTGCCAGCAGCTTCCAGTCTCGGACGGCTCGTGGCGGGGAGCTGTTTTTT. This sequence encodes CASSFQSRTARGGELFF. This sequence joins TRBV7-2 and TRBJ2-2; D is undetermined. V dropped 3 bases and J dropped 7 bases, with 21 bases sitting between them. This CDR3 region has 17 residues. Germline V lookup: CDR1 SGHTA, CDR2 FQGNSA.

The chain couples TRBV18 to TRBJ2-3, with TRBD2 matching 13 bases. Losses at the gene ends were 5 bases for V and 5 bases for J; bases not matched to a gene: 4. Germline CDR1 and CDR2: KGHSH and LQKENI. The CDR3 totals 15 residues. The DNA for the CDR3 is TGTGCCAGCTCATCGGGACTAGCGGGGATAGATACGCAGTATTTT. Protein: CASSSGLAGIDTQYF.

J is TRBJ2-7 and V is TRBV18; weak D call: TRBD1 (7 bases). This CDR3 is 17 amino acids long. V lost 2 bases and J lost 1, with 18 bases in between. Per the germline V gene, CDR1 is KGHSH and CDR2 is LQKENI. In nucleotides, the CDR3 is TGTGCCAGCTCACCAAGTGGGGGGACAGCCTCGTCCTACGAGCAGTACTTC. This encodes CASSPSGGTASSYEQYF.

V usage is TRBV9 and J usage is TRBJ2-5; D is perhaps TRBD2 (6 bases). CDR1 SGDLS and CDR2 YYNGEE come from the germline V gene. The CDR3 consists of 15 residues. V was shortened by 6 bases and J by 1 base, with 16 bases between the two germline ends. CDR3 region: CASKRRDLIQETQYF. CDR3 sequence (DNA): TGTGCCAGCAAGAGGAGGGACTTGATCCAAGAGACCCAGTACTTC. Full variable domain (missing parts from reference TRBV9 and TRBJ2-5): DSGVTQTPKHLITATGQRVTLRCSPRSGDLSVYWYQQSLDQGLQFLIQYYNGEERAKGNILERFSAQQFPDLHSELNLSSLELGDSALYFCASKRRDLIQETQYFGPGTRLLVL.

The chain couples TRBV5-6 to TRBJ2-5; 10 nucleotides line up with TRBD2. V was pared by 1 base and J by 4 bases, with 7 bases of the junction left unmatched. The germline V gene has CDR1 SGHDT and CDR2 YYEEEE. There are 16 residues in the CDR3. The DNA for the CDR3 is TGTGCCAGCAGCTTGAGAACTAGCGGGGTTGGAGAGACCCAGTACTTC. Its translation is CASSLRTSGVGETQYF.

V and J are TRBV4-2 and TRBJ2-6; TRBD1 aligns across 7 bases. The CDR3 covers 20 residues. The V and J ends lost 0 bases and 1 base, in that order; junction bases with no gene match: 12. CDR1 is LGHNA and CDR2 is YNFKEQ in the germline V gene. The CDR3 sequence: CASSQDSSTGALSGANVLTF. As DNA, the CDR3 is TGTGCCAGCAGCCAAGATAGTAGCACAGGGGCCCTTTCTGGGGCCAACGTCCTGACTTTC.